This entry features one T cell receptor beta chain sequence. This clonotype was picked up many times. Its antigen remains unidentified. Base qualities are missing; no much larger clone stands one base away. This record comes from a study of neurological immune-mediated disorders (dated by TCRdb to the late 2010s). As for the study more broadly: The study compared peripheral blood TCR-beta repertoires of HTLV-I-associated myelopathy (HAM/TSP) patients, multiple sclerosis patients and healthy controls using UMI-based sequencing. The cohort was made up of about 66 subjects, consisting of around 14 HAM/TSP patients, some 34 multiple sclerosis patients and around 20 healthy controls. Alongside PBMC samples, the set of more than 85 TCR-beta libraries contained longitudinal samples, technical triplicates, and paired CD4+ and CD8+ T-cell subsets that had been sorted. Study-wide findings and limitations: No identical CDR3 amino acid sequences were found to be shared among expanded clones across subjects, suggesting that TCR-beta repertoires were private in all groups. TCR clonal expansion was highest in HAM/TSP patients and lowest in MS patients, with MS patients falling below even healthy controls.

Its CDR3 holds 12 amino acids, cysteine through phenylalanine. The CDR3 DNA has 36 bases and is translated from base 1. The germline V gene encodes CDR1 DFQATT and CDR2 SNEGSKA (reference sequence). Trimming removed 3 bases from V and 1 base from J, leaving 6 bases between the germline ends. The healthy controls were volunteers from a blood bank in Maryland, USA. For the sorted-subset TCR libraries, the starting material was fewer than 1.2 million sorted CD4+ or CD8+ T cells. PBMCs were separated from peripheral blood using Ficoll-Hypaque density gradient centrifugation and then cryopreserved in liquid nitrogen. The study also sequenced paired sorted CD4+ and CD8+ subsets from healthy controls, HAM/TSP patients and MS patients. cDNA was synthesized by template-switch 5'RACE using a primer carrying a 10-nucleotide random unique molecular identifier by which each TCR transcript was tagged. Each sequencing run produced over 170 million TCR-beta sequences covering 15-18 subjects. The RNeasy kit was used for extraction of total RNA. TCR-beta VDJ regions were amplified with primers for the TCR constant region and the 5'RACE anchor, using the KAPA Real-time Library Amplification kit. Sample indexes and Illumina adaptors were added in a first PCR, and a second PCR then increased library yield. After Ampure bead purification, the TCR product of roughly 650 bp was size-selected on a 2% E-gel SizeSelection system. Before pooling, library quality was checked on a Bioanalyzer, concentration was measured with Qubit, and libraries were quantified with the Kapa Library Quantification kit. Paired-end 2 x 150 bp sequencing of the libraries was performed on an Illumina HiSeq 2500. To increase sequence diversity, roughly 24-31% phiX was spiked into each library pool. Per the original workflow: Quality-filtered reads were processed with the UMI-based MiGEC pipeline, which removed over 90% of raw TCR sequences during error correction. IMGT germline references were used for aligning VDJ genes, and each clonotype was defined as a unique CDR3 amino acid sequence together with its V-J genes. Clonal expansion, Shannon diversity, and CDR3 relatedness (CalcPairwiseDistances, ClusterSamples) were evaluated with VDJtools, and phylogenetic trees were built with CLCbio workbench. Using coefficient-of-variation modelling across technical triplicates, the study counted a clone as expanded if it had at least 8 unique UMIs. Starting from the raw public reads, TCRdb applied fastp trimming at Q25, assembled clones with MiXCR and retained in-frame beta chains. Rows with a matching CDR3 protein are joined into one entry that keeps the most common DNA and genes. V and J calls and clone size were set by TCRdb, not the authors. Across this sample there are just over 30,000 distinct CDR3 sequences, with approximately 4% seen only once. 20% to 25% of the sample belongs to the ten largest clones.

Recombination connected TRBV20-1 to TRBJ1-1; confidence is insufficient to name the D gene. Sequenced: CD4+ T cells from blood. This TCR was recovered from a middle-aged woman in good health. CDR3 loop: CSASVGNTEAFF. The nucleotide sequence reads as follows: TGCAGTGCTAGTGTGGGGAACACTGAAGCTTTCTTT.